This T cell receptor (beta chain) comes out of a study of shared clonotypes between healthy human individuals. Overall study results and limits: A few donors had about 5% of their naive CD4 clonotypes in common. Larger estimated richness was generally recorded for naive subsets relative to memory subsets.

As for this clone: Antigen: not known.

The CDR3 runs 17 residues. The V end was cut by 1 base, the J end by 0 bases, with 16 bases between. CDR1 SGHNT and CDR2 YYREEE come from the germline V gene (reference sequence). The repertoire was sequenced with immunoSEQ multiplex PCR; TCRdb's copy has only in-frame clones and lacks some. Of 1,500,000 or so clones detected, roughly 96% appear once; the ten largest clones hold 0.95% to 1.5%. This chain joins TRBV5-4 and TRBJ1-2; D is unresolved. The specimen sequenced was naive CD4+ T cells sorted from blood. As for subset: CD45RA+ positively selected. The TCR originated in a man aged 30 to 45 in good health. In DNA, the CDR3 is TGTGCCAGCAGCTTGTTCGCTTGGCAAGGGACTAACTATGGCTACACCTTC. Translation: CASSLFAWQGTNYGYTF.